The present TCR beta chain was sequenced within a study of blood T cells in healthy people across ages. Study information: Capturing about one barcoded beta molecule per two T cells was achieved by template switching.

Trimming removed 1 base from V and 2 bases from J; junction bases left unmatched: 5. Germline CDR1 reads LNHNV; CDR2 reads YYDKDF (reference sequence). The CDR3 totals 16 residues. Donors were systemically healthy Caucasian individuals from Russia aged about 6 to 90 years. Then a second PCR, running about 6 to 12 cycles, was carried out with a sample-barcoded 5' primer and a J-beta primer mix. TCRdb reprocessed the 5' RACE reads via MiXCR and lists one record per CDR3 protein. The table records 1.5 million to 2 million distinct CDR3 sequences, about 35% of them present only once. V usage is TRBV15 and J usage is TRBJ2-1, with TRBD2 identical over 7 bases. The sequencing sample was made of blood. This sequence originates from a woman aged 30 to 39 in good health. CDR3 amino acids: CATSRVGGSPYNEQFF. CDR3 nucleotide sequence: TGTGCCACCAGCAGAGTCGGCGGGAGCCCCTACAATGAGCAGTTCTTC.